This T cell receptor (beta chain) was captured by sequencing in a study of CD8+CD57+ T cells in acquired aplastic anemia. Study results and limitations: There were some 30 CD8+ CDR3 sequences that occurred in both patients and controls.

The CDR3 covers 14 residues. From germline, CDR1 is DFQATT and CDR2 SNEGSKA (reference sequence). J lost 0 bases, V lost 6 bases, and 3 bases had no gene match. Patients picked for sequencing had shown CD8+CD57+ cell expansion detected by flow cytometry. For CDR3 and TCR beta VDJ profiling, genomic DNA was the template used. TCRdb used MiXCR to reprocess the reads, holding one entry per CDR3 protein. This table has 150,000 to 160,000 distinct CDR3 sequences, about 50% appearing once. As for this clonotype: Its antigen remains unidentified.

The gene calls are TRBV20-1 and TRBJ2-7, with 12 bases that match TRBD2. The clonotype comes from a human donor with aplastic anemia. Sequenced: sorted CD4+, CD8+, or CD8+CD57+ T cells (not recorded which) from PBMCs. The CDR3 protein is CSARTSGDSYEQYF. DNA for the CDR3: TGCAGTGCAAGGACTAGCGGGGACTCCTACGAGCAGTACTTC.